This T cell receptor (beta chain) was identified in a study of T cell responses to AZD1222 COVID-19 vaccine. TCRdb keeps only in-frame clones here, not all; method: immunoSEQ multiplex PCR. Seen here are over 120,000 clones, roughly nine tenths observed once, and the top ten hold more than 3.5%. Whole-study findings and limits: Targeting of unmutated variant regions was reportedly seen in nearly half of spike-specific TCRs.

Germline V gene sequence: CDR1 MNHEY, CDR2 SVGAGI. V lost 6 bases, J lost 9 bases, and 6 bases stayed unmatched. This CDR3 has 13 amino acids. In regard to this clone: Its cognate antigen is unknown.

This sample comprised peripheral blood, obtained on day 0 of AZD1222 vaccination. The rearrangement joins TRBV6-5 to TRBJ1-5, with 9 nucleotides matching TRBD1. The receptor was derived from an adult in good health. The CDR3 sequence is CASRGTGSRPQHF. CDR3 in DNA: TGTGCCAGCAGAGGGACAGGGTCGAGGCCCCAGCATTTT.